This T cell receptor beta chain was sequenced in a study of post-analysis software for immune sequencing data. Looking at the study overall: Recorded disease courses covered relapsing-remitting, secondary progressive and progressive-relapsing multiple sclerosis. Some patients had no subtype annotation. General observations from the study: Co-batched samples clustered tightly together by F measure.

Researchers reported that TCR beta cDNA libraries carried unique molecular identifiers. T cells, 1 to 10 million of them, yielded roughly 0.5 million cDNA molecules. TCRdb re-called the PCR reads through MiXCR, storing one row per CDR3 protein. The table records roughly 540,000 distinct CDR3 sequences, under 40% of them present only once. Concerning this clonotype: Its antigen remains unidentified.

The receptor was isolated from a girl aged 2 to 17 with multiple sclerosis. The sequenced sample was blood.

The CDR3 loop is CASSPNSGANSKTQYF. Here the CDR3 DNA reads TGTGCCAGCAGCCCAAACTCCGGGGCCAACAGCAAGACCCAGTACTTC. This sequence joins TRBV27 and TRBJ2-5; D might be TRBD1 or TRBD2, each matching 5 bases. In germline, CDR1 is MNHEY, CDR2 SMNVEV (reference sequence). Trimming removed 6 bases from V and 6 bases from J, with 23 bases in between. The CDR3 is made up of 16 amino acids.